The 6 T cell receptor beta chains below come from one sample, sequenced in a study of graft-versus-host responses after intestinal transplantation. No antigen has been assigned to these receptors. Sequencing was performed with immunoSEQ multiplex PCR; in TCRdb, only in-frame clones are kept and a portion is missing. The sample lists about 100,000 clones, about nine tenths seen once, with 0.18% in the top ten. This sample comprised unstimulated CD4+ T cells sorted from spleen or lymph node cells, obtained before transplant. The receptors derive from a human donor who was the organ donor for an intestinal transplant.

Here the CDR3 reads CASSQGTSGGTDTQYF. The CDR3 DNA reads TGCGCCAGCAGCCAGGGGACTAGCGGGGGTACAGATACGCAGTATTTT. The J gene is TRBJ2-3, the V gene TRBV4-3; 14 positions match TRBD2. Germline V gene lookup returns CDR1 LGHNA and CDR2 YSLEER. J lost 3 bases, V lost 3 bases, and 2 bases had no gene match. The CDR3 sequence is 16 residues long.

V gene TRBV7-9 combines with J gene TRBJ2-3; possibly TRBD2 for D (6 bases). Germline-derived CDR1 and CDR2 are SEHNR and FQNEAQ (reference sequence). The CDR3 is 15 residues long. Trimming stripped 3 bases from V and 4 bases from J, with 14 bases between. CDR3 residues: CASSLPSAGPDTQYF. In DNA form, the CDR3 reads TGTGCCAGCAGCTTGCCTAGCGCGGGGCCAGATACGCAGTATTTT.

The chain is built from TRBV11-1 and TRBJ2-5, with D possibly being TRBD2 (5 bases). Germline CDR1 SGHAT, CDR2 FQDESV (reference sequence). Trimming shortened V by 0 bases and J by 5 bases, and 13 bases separated the two germline ends. CDR3 length: 15 residues. The CDR3 protein is CASSLAGVAAETQYF. CDR3 sequence (DNA): TGTGCCAGCAGCTTAGCGGGAGTAGCTGCGGAGACCCAGTACTTC.

Points on this clone: Other DNA sequences in the sample encode the same CDR3. The chain has TRBV4-1 and TRBJ1-2; the match to TRBD1 covers 9 bases. From germline, CDR1 is MGHRA and CDR2 YSYEKL. The CDR3 is made up of 17 amino acids. V dropped 4 bases and J dropped 5; count of bases not matched to a gene: 14. The CDR3 here is CASSPRLSAGQGYGYTF. CDR3 sequence (DNA): TGCGCCAGCAGCCCCCGGCTTTCTGCGGGACAGGGTTATGGCTACACCTTC.

V usage is TRBV11-2 and J usage is TRBJ1-2; 8 bases agree with TRBD1. Trimming removed 3 bases from V and 4 bases from J; junction bases left unmatched: 1. This CDR3 comprises 13 residues. Germline CDR1 is SGHAT and CDR2 is FQNNGV. The DNA for the CDR3 is TGTGCCAGCAGCTTTGACAGGGGCTATGGCTACACCTTC. It codes for CASSFDRGYGYTF.

This chain links TRBV11-3 with TRBJ2-2; 9 positions agree with TRBD2. The CDR3 loop spans 16 amino acids. V shed 3 bases, J shed 5 bases, and the junction held 7 bases outside the gene matches. The germline gives CDR1 SGHNT, CDR2 YENEEA. CDR3 sequence reads: CASSFSSGGRTGELFF. CDR3 sequence (DNA): TGTGCCAGCAGCTTCTCGAGCGGGGGGCGAACCGGGGAGCTGTTTTTT.